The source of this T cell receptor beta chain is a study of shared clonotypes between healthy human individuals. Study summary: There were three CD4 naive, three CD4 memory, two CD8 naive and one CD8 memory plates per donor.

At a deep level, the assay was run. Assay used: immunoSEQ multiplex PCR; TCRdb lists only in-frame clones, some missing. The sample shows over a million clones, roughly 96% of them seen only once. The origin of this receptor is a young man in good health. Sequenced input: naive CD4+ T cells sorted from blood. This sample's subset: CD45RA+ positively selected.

The CDR3 is CASSYRVAGGQETQYF. The CDR3 coding sequence is TGTGCCAGCAGCTACAGAGTAGCGGGAGGCCAAGAGACCCAGTACTTC. V and J are TRBV5-4 and TRBJ2-5; 10 nucleotides match TRBD2. Looked up from germline, CDR1 is SGHNT and CDR2 is YYREEE (reference sequence). This CDR3 has 16 amino acids. The junction had 6 bases not matched to a gene; V was cut back by 3 bases and J by 1 base.